This TCR beta chain emerged from a study of response to subunit inactivated influenza vaccine. Study-level results: Few new T cells, the authors suggested, are recruited by each seasonal influenza vaccination.

Comments on this clonotype: The antigen is undetermined.

With 5 bases clipped from V and 6 bases from J, the junction kept 13 bases outside the gene matches. This CDR3 contains 17 residues. MiXCR was run by TCRdb on the RT-PCR reads, yielding one entry per CDR3 protein. The table lists hundreds of thousands of distinct CDR3 sequences, 13% to 15% of them singletons. The receptor comes from a middle-aged man who received an inactivated influenza vaccine. The input for sequencing was PBMCs from blood, taken roughly 2 weeks before vaccination. V and J are TRBV12-3 or TRBV12-4 and TRBJ2-2; 9 bases fit TRBD2. This CDR3 reads CASSENSGRRVSGELFF. The CDR3 DNA sequence: TGTGCCAGCAGTGAAAATAGCGGGAGACGGGTATCCGGGGAGCTGTTTTTT.